This is a list of T cell receptor beta chains from one sample in a study of pediatric ulcerative colitis. Profiling relied on immunoSEQ multiplex PCR, and the TCRdb table lists in-frame clones only, not all of them. This table holds around 18,000 clones, roughly 80% found once. The sample taken for sequencing was gut tissue. Receptors originate from a boy between 10 and 17 years old with moderate ulcerative colitis. Both conserved end residues are part of each CDR3. D genes are given only for firm matches. A clone size is listed for some rows: how often the clone was seen (once, few, many), or a class if it is expanded.

size: once; J: TRBJ1-1; D: -; V: TRBV6-4; CDR3: CASSDFPGARTEAFF; DNA: TGTGCCAGCAGTGACTTCCCGGGGGCGAGGACTGAAGCTTTCTTT
size: -; J: TRBJ2-7; D: TRBD1; V: TRBV30; CDR3: CAWARQGWEQYF; DNA: TGTGCCTGGGCTAGACAGGGTTGGGAGCAGTACTTC
size: few; J: TRBJ1-2; D: -; V: TRBV19; CDR3: CASSIEAGVYGYTF; DNA: TGTGCCAGTAGTATTGAGGCAGGGGTCTATGGCTACACCTTC
size: -; J: TRBJ2-5; D: -; V: TRBV5-8; CDR3: CASSLGVRTETQYF; DNA: TGTGCCAGCAGCTTGGGCGTACGGACCGAGACCCAGTACTTC
size: -; J: TRBJ2-2; D: TRBD2; V: TRBV30; CDR3: CACRAGVDTGELFF; DNA: TGTGCCTGCAGAGCGGGAGTCGATACCGGGGAGCTGTTTTTT
size: few; J: TRBJ1-2; D: -; V: TRBV18; CDR3: CASSPDATF; DNA: TGTGCCAGCTCACCGGACGCTACCTTC
size: -; J: TRBJ2-5; D: -; V: TRBV7-2; CDR3: CASSLIRRETQETQYF; DNA: TGTGCCAGCAGCTTAATCAGAAGGGAGACCCAAGAGACCCAGTACTTC
size: few; J: TRBJ1-3; D: -; V: TRBV2; CDR3: CAGCREYGNTIYF; DNA: TGTGCCGGATGCAGGGAGTACGGAAACACCATATATTTT
size: -; J: TRBJ2-1; D: TRBD2; V: TRBV30; CDR3: CAWSYPGLASHDEQFF; DNA: TGTGCCTGGAGTTACCCGGGACTAGCATCCCACGATGAGCAGTTCTTC
size: -; J: TRBJ1-4; D: -; V: TRBV7-9; CDR3: CASSRGLSGGEKLFF; DNA: TGTGCCAGCAGTCGAGGTCTCTCCGGCGGCGAAAAACTGTTTTTT
size: -; J: TRBJ1-6; D: -; V: TRBV5-4; CDR3: CASSLAWGRAGSYNSPLHF; DNA: TGTGCCAGCAGCTTGGCCTGGGGGCGAGCGGGCTCCTATAATTCACCCCTCCACTTT
size: -; J: TRBJ1-2; D: -; V: TRBV7-3; CDR3: CASSPRPKVPEDYGYTF; DNA: TGTGCCAGCAGCCCCCGGCCGAAAGTACCAGAGGACTATGGCTACACCTTC